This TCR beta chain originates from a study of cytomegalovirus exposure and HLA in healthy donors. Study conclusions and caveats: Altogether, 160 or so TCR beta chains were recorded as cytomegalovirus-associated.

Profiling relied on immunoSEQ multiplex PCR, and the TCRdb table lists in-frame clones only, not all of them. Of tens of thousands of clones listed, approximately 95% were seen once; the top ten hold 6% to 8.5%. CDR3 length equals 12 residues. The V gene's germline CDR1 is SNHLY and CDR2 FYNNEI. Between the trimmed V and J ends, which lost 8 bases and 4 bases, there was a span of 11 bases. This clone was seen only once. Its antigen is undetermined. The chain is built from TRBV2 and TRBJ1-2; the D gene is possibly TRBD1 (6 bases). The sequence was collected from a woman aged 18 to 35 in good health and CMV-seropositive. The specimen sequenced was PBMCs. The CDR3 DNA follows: TGTGCCAGCCTTGGACAGATCTATGGCTACACCTTC. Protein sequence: CASLGQIYGYTF.